This passage covers 17 T cell receptor beta chains from one sample sequenced in a study of T cell repertoires in cytomegalovirus infection. These receptors have no identified antigens. TCRdb processed the reads anew with MiXCR; each CDR3 protein has one entry. The sample contains 600,000 to 700,000 distinct CDR3 sequences, 33% of which appear only once. The source was cultured PBMCs, collected from culture after CMV antigen stimulation. These receptors all come from a human donor in good health (CMV status not recorded). Some clones in this sample may be carry-over from other donors' samples.

J is TRBJ2-7 and V is TRBV20-1, with TRBD2 as a possible D gene (6 bases). CDR1 and CDR2 (germline): DFQATT, SNEGSKA (reference sequence). Trimming took off 4 bases at V and 4 bases at J, with 17 bases between the two ends. The CDR3 consists of 14 residues. The CDR3 sequence is CSATSSGPIYEQYF. The CDR3, as DNA: TGCAGTGCTACATCAAGCGGGCCTATTTACGAGCAGTACTTC.

The chain has TRBV20-1 and TRBJ1-2, with 7 bases identical to TRBD1. Trimming took 5 bases from V and 3 from J; bases not matched to a gene: 6. Germline-derived CDR1 and CDR2 are DFQATT and SNEGSKA (reference sequence). This CDR3 is built from 13 residues. CDR3 residues: CSASGQGDYGYTF. DNA of the CDR3: TGCAGTGCTTCAGGCCAGGGGGACTATGGCTACACCTTC.

This clonotype showed up just a few times. The chain joins TRBV11-2 to TRBJ2-7; TRBD2 matches 10 bases. Germline V gene data show CDR1 as SGHAT and CDR2 as FQNNGV. The trim removed 5 bases at V and 6 bases at J, leaving 10 bases unmatched. This CDR3 is built from 15 residues. This CDR3 is CASSTLAGGFPEQYF. CDR3 sequence (DNA): TGTGCCAGCAGCACCTTAGCGGGAGGCTTCCCCGAGCAGTACTTC.

At least ten counts were recorded for this clonotype. This rearrangement joins TRBV7-2 to TRBJ2-1; 11 bases are shared with TRBD2. The CDR3 runs 20 residues. Germline-derived CDR1 and CDR2 are SGHTA and FQGNSA. The ends lost 4 bases at V and 0 bases at J; junction bases unmatched: 14. CDR3 amino acids: CASSSPGLAGGQSSYNEQFF. The CDR3 bases are TGTGCCAGCAGCTCCCCGGGTTTAGCGGGAGGGCAGAGCTCCTACAATGAGCAGTTCTTC.

At least ten counts were recorded for this clonotype. The V gene is TRBV7-6, the J gene TRBJ2-2; 10 positions match TRBD2. From germline, CDR1 is SGHVS and CDR2 FNYEAQ. The length of the CDR3 is 17 residues. The junction had 3 bases not matched to a gene; V was cut back by 1 base and J by 1 base. CDR3 loop: CASSLGTSGQNTGELFF. In DNA form, the CDR3 reads TGTGCCAGCAGCTTAGGGACTAGCGGCCAGAACACCGGGGAGCTGTTTTTT.

This chain uses TRBV6-1 with TRBJ2-1; 11 nucleotides match TRBD2. Germline V gene data show CDR1 as MNHNS and CDR2 as SASEGT. This CDR3 has 17 residues. V lost 6 bases and J lost 3; bases outside the gene matches: 10. The chain's CDR3 is CASRRELAGVIYNEQFF. In DNA, the CDR3 is TGTGCCAGCAGAAGGGAACTAGCGGGGGTGATCTACAATGAGCAGTTCTTC.

There are a few counts of this clonotype. This chain links TRBV20-1 with TRBJ2-5; 8 bases line up with TRBD2. The CDR3 loop spans 15 amino acids. Trimming at V came to 0 bases and at J to 3 bases, leaving 6 bases not matched to a gene. Per the germline V gene, CDR1 is DFQATT and CDR2 is SNEGSKA (reference sequence). The CDR3, as DNA: TGCAGTGCTAGAGATCGTCCGGGAGGGGAAGAGACCCAGTACTTC. The encoded protein is CSARDRPGGEETQYF.

This chain joins TRBV12-3 or TRBV12-4 and TRBJ2-1; D is unclear. Trimming removed 3 bases from V and 5 bases from J, with 17 bases in between. CDR3 length equals 16 residues. The CDR3 sequence is CASSFQPPGVDNEQFF. The CDR3, as DNA: TGTGCCAGCAGTTTTCAGCCTCCTGGGGTTGACAATGAGCAGTTCTTC.

The chain is built from TRBV14 and TRBJ1-1, with D unclear. The CDR3 is made up of 13 amino acids. Germline values: CDR1 SGHDN, CDR2 FVKESK. Trimming removed 4 bases at V and 7 bases at J, with 13 bases between. This CDR3 reads CASSPYLLLEAFF. For the CDR3, the DNA is TGTGCCAGCAGCCCCTATCTCTTACTTGAAGCTTTCTTT.

This chain uses TRBV12-3 or TRBV12-4 with TRBJ1-5, with D maybe TRBD1 (5 bases). V lost 7 bases and J 0 bases, leaving 13 bases between the germline ends. This CDR3 is built from 15 residues. The CDR3 reads CASNAGLYSNQPQHF. The CDR3, as DNA: TGTGCCAGCAACGCGGGACTTTATAGCAATCAGCCCCAGCATTTT.

In this sample, this clonotype turned up many times. The chain employs TRBV7-2 and TRBJ2-7; 9 bases agree with TRBD2. Germline V lookup: CDR1 SGHTA, CDR2 FQGNSA. The CDR3 is made up of 14 amino acids. V lost 4 bases, J lost 3 bases, and 4 bases stayed unmatched. The CDR3 region is CASSSSGDSYEQYF. Written as DNA, the CDR3 is TGTGCCAGCAGCTCTAGCGGGGACAGCTACGAGCAGTACTTC.

The rearrangement joins TRBV5-4 to TRBJ1-2; maybe TRBD1 (5 bases). With 3 bases removed from V and 1 base from J, the gap between germline ends came to 13 bases. This CDR3 contains 15 residues. In germline, CDR1 is SGHNT, CDR2 YYREEE (reference sequence). In DNA, the CDR3 is TGTGCCAGCAGCTCTTCGACAGCAAGTAACTATGGCTACACCTTC. It specifies CASSSSTASNYGYTF.

This chain links TRBV6-1 with TRBJ2-7; D is unresolved. The V gene lost 0 bases and the J gene lost 2 bases, with 11 bases spanning the gap. In germline, CDR1 is MNHNS, CDR2 SASEGT. This CDR3 contains 15 residues. Here the CDR3 DNA reads TGTGCCAGCAGTGAAGCGCCCGGACGGACCTACGAGCAGTACTTC. Translated, it gives CASSEAPGRTYEQYF.

The CDR3 nucleotides read TGTGCCAGTACTACAGTTGATCCTAATTCACCCCTCCACTTT. This encodes CASTTVDPNSPLHF. This chain joins TRBV2 and TRBJ1-6, with unresolved D. This CDR3 has 14 amino acids. With 9 bases removed from V and 6 bases from J, the gap between germline ends came to 15 bases. Per the germline V gene, CDR1 is SNHLY and CDR2 is FYNNEI.

This clonotype showed up just a few times. This rearrangement joins TRBV6-5 to TRBJ1-1; D is possibly TRBD1 (5 bases). The CDR3 is made up of 13 amino acids. Germline V gene lookup returns CDR1 MNHEY and CDR2 SVGAGI. V was shortened by 10 bases and J by 9 bases, with 21 bases between the two germline ends. The CDR3 loop reads CATLSGTVLKAFF. The CDR3 coding sequence is TGTGCCACCCTATCGGGGACGGTTCTGAAAGCTTTCTTT.

This clonotype was found a few times. This chain uses TRBV7-2 with TRBJ2-7, with 7 positions matching TRBD2. Trimming at V came to 1 base and at J to 2 bases, leaving 2 bases not matched to a gene. CDR1 and CDR2 from the germline V gene are SGHTA and FQGNSA. The CDR3 is made up of 14 amino acids. The CDR3 region is CASSLGAGAYEQYF. The CDR3 nucleotides read TGTGCCAGCAGCTTAGGGGCGGGGGCCTACGAGCAGTACTTC.

V is TRBV6-5 and J is TRBJ2-2; D perhaps matches TRBD2 (5 bases). The germline CDR1 and CDR2 sequences are MNHEY and SVGAGI. The CDR3 loop spans 14 amino acids. The ends were cut back, 6 bases at V and 7 bases at J, with 15 bases in the middle. DNA for the CDR3: TGTGCCAGCAGCACTAGTCCGGGTTACGGGGAGCTGTTTTTT. It specifies CASSTSPGYGELFF.